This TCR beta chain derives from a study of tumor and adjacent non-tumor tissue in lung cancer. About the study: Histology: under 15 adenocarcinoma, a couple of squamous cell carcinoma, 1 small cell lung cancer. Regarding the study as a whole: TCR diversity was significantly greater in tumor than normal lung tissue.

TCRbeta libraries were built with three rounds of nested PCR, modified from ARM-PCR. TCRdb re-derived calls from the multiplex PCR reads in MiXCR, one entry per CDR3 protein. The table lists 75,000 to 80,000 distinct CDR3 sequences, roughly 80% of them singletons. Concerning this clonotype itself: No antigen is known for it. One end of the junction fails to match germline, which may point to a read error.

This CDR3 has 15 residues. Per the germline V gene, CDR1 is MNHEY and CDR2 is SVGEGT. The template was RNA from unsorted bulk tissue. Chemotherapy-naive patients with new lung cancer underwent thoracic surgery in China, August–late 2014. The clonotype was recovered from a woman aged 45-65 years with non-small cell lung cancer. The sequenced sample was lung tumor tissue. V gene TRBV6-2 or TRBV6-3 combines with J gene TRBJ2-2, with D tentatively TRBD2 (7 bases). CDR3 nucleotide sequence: TGTGCCAGCAGTTGCGAGGGCGGGGGCTACGGGGAGCTGTCTTTT. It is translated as CASSCEGGGYGELSF.